Sequencing of this T cell receptor (beta chain) was carried out in a study of identical twins. In TCRdb, the 5' RACE reads were re-called with MiXCR into one record per CDR3 protein. The sample includes about 190,000 distinct CDR3 sequences, approximately 15% of them seen just once. V dropped 4 bases and J dropped 8; count of bases not matched to a gene: 13. Per germline, CDR1 SGHRS and CDR2 YFSETQ. This CDR3 has 15 residues. Broader study findings: In cord blood, abundant beta clonotypes had fewer insertions; memory showed no trend. Researchers caution that invariant MAIT and iNKT cells could partly confound zero-insertion analyses. Modeled out-of-frame TCR alpha sharing in monozygotic twins fell below observed levels.

Turning to this clonotype: The antigen is undetermined.

This sample also appeared in a second study, on T cells expressing NK-cell markers. That work adds: One of eight sequenced donors was HCMV-seronegative; the other seven were seropositive.

The source is a woman between 18 and 29 years old in good health. The rearrangement uses TRBV5-1 and TRBJ1-2; 8 nucleotides agree with TRBD1. The sequenced sample consisted of CD8+ T cells sorted from blood. The CDR3 sequence: CASSERATGAEGYTF. CDR3 nucleotides: TGCGCCAGCAGCGAGCGCGCGACAGGGGCTGAAGGCTACACCTTC.